The T cell receptor beta chain under discussion was sequenced for a study of T cell responses to AZD1222 COVID-19 vaccine. Assay used: immunoSEQ multiplex PCR; TCRdb lists only in-frame clones, some missing. The table records approximately 220,000 clones, about 92% of them present only once. The V end was cut by 6 bases, the J end by 4 bases, with 16 bases between. Germline loops: CDR1 SQVTM, CDR2 ANQGSEA. The CDR3 is made up of 14 amino acids. Study conclusions and caveats: Following two doses of AZD1222, Spike-specific TCR breadth and depth rose.

Notes on this clone: Its cognate antigen is unknown.

Here the sequenced sample was peripheral blood, taken on day 0 of MenACWY control vaccination. This receptor was identified in an adult in good health. V gene TRBV29-1 combines with J gene TRBJ2-1; D remains unclear. CDR3 protein: CSVLPRGPYNEQFF. The CDR3 DNA reads TGCAGCGTCCTCCCTCGCGGACCGTACAATGAGCAGTTCTTC.